These 17 T cell receptor beta chains were sequenced from one sample in a study of graft-versus-host responses after intestinal transplantation. The repertoire was sequenced with immunoSEQ multiplex PCR; TCRdb's copy has only in-frame clones and lacks some. The sample carries 99,000 or so clones, roughly 92% recorded once. Their antigens remain unidentified. This specimen consisted of unstimulated CD8+ T cells sorted from spleen or lymph node cells, obtained before transplant. These receptors came from a human donor who was the organ donor for an intestinal transplant.

V gene TRBV5-6 combines with J gene TRBJ2-7; TRBD1 matches at 9 bases. V dropped 4 bases and J dropped 2; count of bases not matched to a gene: 7. CDR3 length: 15 residues. Per germline, CDR1 SGHDT and CDR2 YYEEEE. The CDR3 sequence is CASSGRWDRAYEQYF. CDR3 sequence (DNA): TGTGCCAGCAGCGGGAGGTGGGACAGGGCCTACGAGCAGTACTTC.

The chain employs TRBV7-8 and TRBJ2-1, with D possibly being TRBD2 (6 bases). Germline CDR1 and CDR2: SGHVS and FQNEAQ. The CDR3 has 15 amino acids. V lost 1 base, J lost 2 bases, and 9 bases lay in between. The CDR3 DNA follows: TGTGCCAGCAGCTTAGTTAGCGGCACCTACAATGAGCAGTTCTTC. Encoded protein: CASSLVSGTYNEQFF. Full variable domain (rest looked up from reference TRBV7-8 and TRBJ2-1): GAGVSQSPRYKVAKRGQDVALRCDPISGHVSLFWYQQALGQGPEFLTYFQNEAQLDKSGLPSDRFFAERPEGSVSTLKIQRTQQEDSAVYLCASSLVSGTYNEQFFGPGTRLTVL.

This chain joins TRBV28 and TRBJ2-1, with 7 bases aligning to TRBD1. The length of the CDR3 is 15 residues. Losses at the gene ends were 5 bases for V and 5 bases for J; bases not matched to a gene: 9. Germline CDR1 reads MDHEN; CDR2 reads SYDVKM. This CDR3 is CASSATGYRNNEQFF. The DNA of the CDR3 is TGTGCCAGCAGTGCGACAGGGTATCGGAACAATGAGCAGTTCTTC.

The V and J genes are TRBV27 and TRBJ2-5; 8 nucleotides line up with TRBD1. With 1 base clipped from V and 4 bases from J, the junction kept 8 bases outside the gene matches. This CDR3 region has 16 residues. Germline V gives CDR1 MNHEY, CDR2 SMNVEV (reference sequence). The CDR3 here is CASSLFSGTGPETQYF. The CDR3 region has the DNA TGTGCCAGCAGTTTATTTTCCGGGACAGGACCAGAGACCCAGTACTTC.

The chain employs TRBV6-1 and TRBJ2-7; 7 positions match TRBD1. After removal of 5 bases from V and 6 bases from J, the junction contained 4 bases not matched to a gene. The CDR3 sequence is 12 residues long. Germline loops: CDR1 MNHNS, CDR2 SASEGT. The CDR3 loop reads CASSPDRVEQYF. The CDR3 bases are TGTGCCAGCAGTCCCGACAGGGTCGAGCAGTACTTC.

The gene calls are TRBV2 and TRBJ1-2; a possible D gene is TRBD1 (6 bases). The germline CDR1 and CDR2 sequences are SNHLY and FYNNEI. The CDR3 is 15 residues long. V lost 4 bases and J lost 3, with 15 bases in between. The CDR3 loop is CASSVQDRYHYGYTF. The DNA for the CDR3 is TGTGCCAGCAGTGTTCAGGACAGATATCACTATGGCTACACCTTC. The full variable domain, completed using reference TRBV2 and TRBJ1-2, is EPEVTQTPSHQVTQMGQEVILRCVPISNHLYFYWYRQILGQKVEFLVSFYNNEISEKSEIFDDQFSVERPDGSNFTLKIRSTKLEDSAMYFCASSVQDRYHYGYTFGSGTRLTVV.

The rearrangement links TRBV18 to TRBJ2-3, with TRBD1 matching over 7 bases. J lost 2 bases, V lost 3 bases, and 8 bases had no gene match. Germline CDR1 is KGHSH and CDR2 is LQKENI. CDR3 length: 16 amino acids. The CDR3 reads CASSPGQTSTTDTQYF. The CDR3 DNA sequence: TGTGCCAGCTCACCGGGACAGACATCGACCACAGATACGCAGTATTTT.

The J gene is TRBJ2-1, the V gene TRBV11-2, with TRBD1 identical over 7 bases. Trimming at V came to 5 bases and at J to 1 base, leaving 11 bases not matched to a gene. CDR1 is SGHAT and CDR2 is FQNNGV in the germline V gene. This CDR3 region has 17 residues. The DNA for the CDR3 is TGTGCCAGCAGCCTCCTTCTTGGACAGGCGTCCTACAATGAGCAGTTCTTC. Protein product: CASSLLLGQASYNEQFF.

The chain employs TRBV11-2 and TRBJ1-3, with D possibly matching TRBD1 (5 bases). The ends were cut back, 3 bases at V and 14 bases at J, with 14 bases in the middle. The CDR3 totals 12 residues. Germline-derived CDR1 and CDR2 are SGHAT and FQNNGV. CDR3 coding DNA: TGTGCCAGCAGCTTTGAGAGGACAAGGCTATATTTT. Amino acid sequence: CASSFERTRLYF.

The V gene is TRBV5-6, the J gene TRBJ1-1; 10 bases agree with TRBD1. The CDR3 has 16 residues. Losses at the gene ends were 5 bases for V and 4 bases for J; bases not matched to a gene: 11. From germline, CDR1 is SGHDT and CDR2 YYEEEE. The CDR3 loop reads CASSPDRGLSLTEAFF. CDR3 DNA: TGTGCCAGCAGTCCGGACAGGGGGTTATCACTCACTGAAGCTTTCTTT. Drawing the rest from reference TRBV5-6 and TRBJ1-1, the complete variable domain is DAGVTQSPTHLIKTRGQQVTLRCSPKSGHDTVSWYQQALGQGPQFIFQYYEEEERQRGNFPDRFSGHQFPNYSSELNVNALLLGDSALYLCASSPDRGLSLTEAFFGQGTRLTVV.

This chain connects TRBV6-5 to TRBJ2-7; 7 bases agree with TRBD1. V shed 5 bases and J 11 bases; nucleotides not matched to a gene: 6. Germline loops: CDR1 MNHEY, CDR2 SVGAGI. The CDR3 has 11 amino acids. CDR3 loop: CASSNRGEEYF. DNA for the CDR3: TGTGCCAGCAGTAACAGGGGAGAGGAGTACTTC.

The chain employs TRBV5-4 and TRBJ2-3; D is unresolved. CDR3 size: 14 residues. V was pared by 1 base and J by 0 bases, with 6 bases between. Germline V gene data show CDR1 as SGHNT and CDR2 as YYREEE (reference sequence). The CDR3 reads CASSLSESTDTQYF. In nucleotides, the CDR3 is TGTGCCAGCAGCTTGAGTGAGAGCACAGATACGCAGTATTTT.

The chain uses TRBV15 and TRBJ2-5; possible D gene TRBD1, 6 bases. Germline-derived CDR1 and CDR2 are LNHNV and YYDKDF (reference sequence). The ends were cut back, 6 bases at V and 3 bases at J, with 8 bases in the middle. This CDR3 is 12 amino acids long. The CDR3 sequence is CATSHREETQYF. Written as DNA, the CDR3 is TGTGCCACCAGTCACAGGGAAGAGACCCAGTACTTC.

J is TRBJ1-5 and V is TRBV9; 8 bases match TRBD1. The CDR3 sequence is 16 residues long. Trimming took 4 bases from V and 2 from J; bases not matched to a gene: 8. Germline lookup yields CDR1 SGDLS and CDR2 YYNGEE. Written as DNA, the CDR3 is TGTGCCAGCAGCCCCCGGCGACAGGGGCGCAATCAGCCCCAGCATTTT. Protein product: CASSPRRQGRNQPQHF.

The CDR3 sequence is CASSLSLGLYEQYF. The DNA of the CDR3 is TGTGCCAGCAGTTTATCCTTGGGCCTCTACGAGCAGTACTTC. The chain is built from TRBV28 and TRBJ2-7, with D hard to call. The CDR3 spans 14 residues. The ends were cut back, 1 base at V and 3 bases at J, with 10 bases in the middle. Germline V CDR1 and CDR2: MDHEN, SYDVKM.

The sample holds one count of this clone. The genes are TRBV7-9 and TRBJ1-4, with D possibly being TRBD1 (5 bases). This CDR3 contains 17 residues. V was clipped by 5 bases and J by 0 bases, with 16 bases between them. The V gene's germline CDR1 is SEHNR and CDR2 FQNEAQ (reference sequence). The CDR3 DNA follows: TGTGCCAGCAGCGCTCCCCGCGGGGCTGCAACTAATGAAAAACTGTTTTTT. Protein sequence: CASSAPRGAATNEKLFF.

V is TRBV28 and J is TRBJ2-5, with a weak D call TRBD1 (6 bases). CDR1 and CDR2 (germline): MDHEN, SYDVKM. The CDR3 length is 14 residues. Trimming shortened V by 5 bases and J by 1 base, and 11 bases separated the two germline ends. As DNA, the CDR3 is TGTGCCAGCAGTGAATTAGGGGGCCAAGAGACCCAGTACTTC. It yields the protein CASSELGGQETQYF.